This paragraph covers one T cell receptor beta chain sequence. Its specificity is not known. A multiplex PCR was run with 60 Vbeta primers and 13 Jbeta primers. TCRdb keeps only in-frame clones here, not all; method: immunoSEQ multiplex PCR. The sample table includes about 170,000 clones. The CDR3 runs 13 residues. V dropped 0 bases and J dropped 7 bases, with 10 bases sitting between them. Germline V gene lookup returns CDR1 SEHNR and CDR2 FQNEAQ (reference sequence). The data were obtained in a study of cytomegalovirus exposure and HLA in healthy donors. Study-wide results and caveats: The authors reported that TCR beta sequences could predict HLA-A and HLA-B alleles. These predictions were accurate for most subjects in the first cohort. Among TCR beta chains, those listed as cytomegalovirus-associated numbered about 160.

Material: PBMCs. V gene TRBV7-9 combines with J gene TRBJ2-7, with D possibly TRBD2 on 6 matching bases. This TCR was sampled from a woman aged 55-69 years in good health and CMV-seronegative. The CDR3 DNA follows: TGTGCCAGCAGCTTAGCGGAGGGTAGGGAGCAGTACTTC. Encoded protein: CASSLAEGREQYF. Full variable domain (outside the CDR3, taken from reference TRBV7-9 and TRBJ2-7): DTGVSQNPRHKITKRGQNVTFRCDPISEHNRLYWYRQTLGQGPEFLTYFQNEAQLEKSRLLSDRFSAERPKGSFSTLEIQRTEQGDSAMYLCASSLAEGREQYFGPGTRLTVT.